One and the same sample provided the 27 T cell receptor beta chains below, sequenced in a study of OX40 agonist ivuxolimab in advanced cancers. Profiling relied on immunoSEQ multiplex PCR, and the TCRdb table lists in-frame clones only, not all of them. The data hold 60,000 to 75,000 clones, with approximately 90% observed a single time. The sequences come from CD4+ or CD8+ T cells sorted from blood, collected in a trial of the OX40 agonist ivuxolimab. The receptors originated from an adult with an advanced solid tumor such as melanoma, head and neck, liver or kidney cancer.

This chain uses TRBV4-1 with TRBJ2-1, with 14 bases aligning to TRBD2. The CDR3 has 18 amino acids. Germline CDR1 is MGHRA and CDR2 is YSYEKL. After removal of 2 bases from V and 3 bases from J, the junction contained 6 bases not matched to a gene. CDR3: CASSQRGLAGDGYNEQFF. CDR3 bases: TGCGCCAGCAGCCAAAGGGGACTAGCGGGAGATGGCTACAATGAGCAGTTCTTC.

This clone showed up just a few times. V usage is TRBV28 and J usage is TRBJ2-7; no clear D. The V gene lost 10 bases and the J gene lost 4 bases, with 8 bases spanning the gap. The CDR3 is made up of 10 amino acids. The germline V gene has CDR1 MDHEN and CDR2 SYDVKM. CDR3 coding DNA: TGTGCCACAAAAAGGTACGAGCAGTACTTC. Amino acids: CATKRYEQYF. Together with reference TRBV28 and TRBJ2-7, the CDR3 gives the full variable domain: DVKVTQSSRYLVKRTGEKVFLECVQDMDHENMFWYRQDPGLGLRLIYFSYDVKMKEKGDIPEGYSVSREKKERFSLILESASTNQTSMYLCATKRYEQYFGPGTRLTVT.

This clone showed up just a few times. The CDR3 nucleotides are TGTGCCAGCAGCCAAGATCTTACCCGGGACAGTAGCACAGATACGCAGTATTTT. Translating it yields CASSQDLTRDSSTDTQYF. J is TRBJ2-3 and V is TRBV5-4, with 7 bases matching TRBD1. The CDR3 consists of 18 residues. V was clipped by 4 bases and J by 0 bases; unmatched bases: 14. CDR1 is SGHNT, CDR2 YYREEE, per germline (reference sequence). Complete variable domain (other parts from reference TRBV5-4 and TRBJ2-3): ETGVTQSPTHLIKTRGQQVTLRCSSQSGHNTVSWYQQALGQGPQFIFQYYREEENGRGNFPPRFSGLQFPNYSSELNVNALELDDSALYLCASSQDLTRDSSTDTQYFGPGTRLTVL.

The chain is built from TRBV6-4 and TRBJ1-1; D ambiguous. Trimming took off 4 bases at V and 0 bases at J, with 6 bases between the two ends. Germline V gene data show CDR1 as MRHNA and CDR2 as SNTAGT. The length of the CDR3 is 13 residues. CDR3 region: CASSVEMNTEAFF. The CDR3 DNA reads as TGTGCCAGCAGTGTGGAGATGAACACTGAAGCTTTCTTT.

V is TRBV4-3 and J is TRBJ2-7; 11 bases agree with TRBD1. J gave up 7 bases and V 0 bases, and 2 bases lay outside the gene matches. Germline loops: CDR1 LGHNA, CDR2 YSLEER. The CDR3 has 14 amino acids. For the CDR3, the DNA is TGCGCCAGCAGCCAAGATTGGGACAGGGGGGAGCAGTACTTC. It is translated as CASSQDWDRGEQYF.

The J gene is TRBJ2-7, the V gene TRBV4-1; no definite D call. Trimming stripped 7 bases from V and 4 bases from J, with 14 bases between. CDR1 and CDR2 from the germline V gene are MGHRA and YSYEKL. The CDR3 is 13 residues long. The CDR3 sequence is CASTRGPGYEQYF. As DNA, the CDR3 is TGCGCCAGCACCCGAGGACCCGGATACGAGCAGTACTTC.

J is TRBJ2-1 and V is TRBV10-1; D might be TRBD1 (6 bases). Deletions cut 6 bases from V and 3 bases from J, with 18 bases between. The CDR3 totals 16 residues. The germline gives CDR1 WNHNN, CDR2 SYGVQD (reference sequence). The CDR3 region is CASRKPQGLFYNEQFF. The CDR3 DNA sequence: TGCGCCAGCAGGAAACCACAGGGTTTGTTCTACAATGAGCAGTTCTTC.

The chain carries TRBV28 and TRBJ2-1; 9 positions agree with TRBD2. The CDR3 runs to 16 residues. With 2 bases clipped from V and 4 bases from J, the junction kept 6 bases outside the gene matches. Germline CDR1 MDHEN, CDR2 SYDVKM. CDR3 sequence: CASSLSGAGGYNEQFF. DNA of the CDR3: TGTGCCAGCAGTTTAAGCGGAGCGGGAGGATACAATGAGCAGTTCTTC.

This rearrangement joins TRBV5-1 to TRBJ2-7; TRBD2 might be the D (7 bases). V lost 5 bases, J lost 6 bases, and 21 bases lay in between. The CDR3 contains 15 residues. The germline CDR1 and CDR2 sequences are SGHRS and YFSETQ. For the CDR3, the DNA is TGCGCCAGCAGGGCGGGGGCCTTAGATACGGGCGAGCAGTACTTC. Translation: CASRAGALDTGEQYF.

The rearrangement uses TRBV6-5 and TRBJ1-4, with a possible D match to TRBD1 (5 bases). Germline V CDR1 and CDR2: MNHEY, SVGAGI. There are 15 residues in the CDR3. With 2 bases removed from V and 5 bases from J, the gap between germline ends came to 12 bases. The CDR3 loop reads CASSYTGRKNEKLFF. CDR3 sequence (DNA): TGTGCCAGCAGTTACACGGGACGGAAGAATGAAAAACTGTTTTTT.

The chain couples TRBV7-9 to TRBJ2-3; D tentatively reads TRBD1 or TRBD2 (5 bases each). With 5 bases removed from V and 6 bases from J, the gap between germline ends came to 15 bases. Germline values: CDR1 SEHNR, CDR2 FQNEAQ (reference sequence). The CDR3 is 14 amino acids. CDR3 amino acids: CASSVGAEVDTQYF. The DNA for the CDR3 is TGTGCCAGCAGCGTCGGGGCGGAGGTGGATACGCAGTATTTT. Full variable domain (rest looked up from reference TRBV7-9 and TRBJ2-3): DTGVSQNPRHKITKRGQNVTFRCDPISEHNRLYWYRQTLGQGPEFLTYFQNEAQLEKSRLLSDRFSAERPKGSFSTLEIQRTEQGDSAMYLCASSVGAEVDTQYFGPGTRLTVL.

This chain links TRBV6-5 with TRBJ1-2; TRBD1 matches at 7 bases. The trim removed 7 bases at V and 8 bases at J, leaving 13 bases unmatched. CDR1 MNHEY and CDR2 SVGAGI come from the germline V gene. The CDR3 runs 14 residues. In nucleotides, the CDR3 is TGTGCCAGCAACAAACAGGGGATGTATGGCGGCTACACCTTC. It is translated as CASNKQGMYGGYTF.

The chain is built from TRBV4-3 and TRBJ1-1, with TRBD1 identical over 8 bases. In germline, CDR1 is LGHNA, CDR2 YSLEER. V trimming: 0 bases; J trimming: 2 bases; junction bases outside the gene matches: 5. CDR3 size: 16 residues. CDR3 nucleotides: TGCGCCAGCAGCCAAGATATCGGACAGGGCAACACTGAAGCTTTCTTT. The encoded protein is CASSQDIGQGNTEAFF.

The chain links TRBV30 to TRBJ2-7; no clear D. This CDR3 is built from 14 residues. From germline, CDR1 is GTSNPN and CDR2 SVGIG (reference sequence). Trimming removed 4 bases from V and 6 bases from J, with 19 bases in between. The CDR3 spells CAWNEGPPGGEQYF. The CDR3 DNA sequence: TGTGCCTGGAATGAAGGGCCCCCGGGCGGCGAGCAGTACTTC.

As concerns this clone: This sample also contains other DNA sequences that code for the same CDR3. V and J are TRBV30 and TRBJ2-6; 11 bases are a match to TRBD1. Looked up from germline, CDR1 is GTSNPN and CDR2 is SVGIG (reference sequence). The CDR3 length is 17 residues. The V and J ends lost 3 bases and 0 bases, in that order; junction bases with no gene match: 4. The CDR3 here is CAWRAGTGGSGANVLTF. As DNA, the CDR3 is TGTGCCTGGAGAGCCGGGACAGGGGGCTCTGGGGCCAACGTCCTGACTTTC.

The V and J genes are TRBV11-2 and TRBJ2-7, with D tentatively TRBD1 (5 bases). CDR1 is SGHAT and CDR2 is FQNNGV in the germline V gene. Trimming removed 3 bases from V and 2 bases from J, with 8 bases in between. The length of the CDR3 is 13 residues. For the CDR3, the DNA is TGTGCCAGCAGCTTCCCAGGGCCCTACGAGCAGTACTTC. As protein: CASSFPGPYEQYF. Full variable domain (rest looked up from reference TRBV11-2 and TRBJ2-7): EAGVAQSPRYKIIEKRQSVAFWCNPISGHATLYWYQQILGQGPKLLIQFQNNGVVDDSQLPKDRFSAERLKGVDSTLKIQPAKLEDSAVYLCASSFPGPYEQYFGPGTRLTVT.

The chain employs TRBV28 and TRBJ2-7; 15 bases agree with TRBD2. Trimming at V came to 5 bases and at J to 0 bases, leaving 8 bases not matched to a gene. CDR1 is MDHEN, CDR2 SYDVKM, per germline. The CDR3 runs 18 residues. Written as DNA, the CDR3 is TGTGCCAGCAGTGCCCCCGGGACTAGCGGGGGGAGCTCCTACGAGCAGTACTTC. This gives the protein CASSAPGTSGGSSYEQYF.

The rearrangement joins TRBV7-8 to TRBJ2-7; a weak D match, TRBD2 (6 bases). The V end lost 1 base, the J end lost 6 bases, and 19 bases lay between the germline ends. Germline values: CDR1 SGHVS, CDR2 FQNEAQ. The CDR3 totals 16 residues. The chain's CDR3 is CASSLEVLGGGGEQYF. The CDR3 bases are TGTGCCAGCAGCTTAGAAGTCCTCGGGGGTGGGGGCGAGCAGTACTTC.

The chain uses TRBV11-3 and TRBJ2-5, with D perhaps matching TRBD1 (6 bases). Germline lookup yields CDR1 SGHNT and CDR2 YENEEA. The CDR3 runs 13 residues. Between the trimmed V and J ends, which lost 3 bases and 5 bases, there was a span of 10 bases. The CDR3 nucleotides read TGTGCCAGCAGCTTGGGGGCTGGGGAGACCCAGTACTTC. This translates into CASSLGAGETQYF.

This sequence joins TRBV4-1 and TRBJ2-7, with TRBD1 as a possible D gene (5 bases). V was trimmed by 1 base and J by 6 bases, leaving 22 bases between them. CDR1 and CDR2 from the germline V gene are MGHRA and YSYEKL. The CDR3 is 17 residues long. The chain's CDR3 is CASSQGRQGKGRGEQYF. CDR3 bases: TGCGCCAGCAGCCAAGGACGGCAGGGAAAAGGAAGAGGCGAGCAGTACTTC.

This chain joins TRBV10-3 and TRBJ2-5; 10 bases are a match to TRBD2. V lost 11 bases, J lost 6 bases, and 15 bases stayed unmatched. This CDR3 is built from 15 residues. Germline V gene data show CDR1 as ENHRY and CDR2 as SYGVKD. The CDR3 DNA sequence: TGTGCCGCGGCTAGCGGGGGCCGGGGGACGCAGACCCAGTACTTC. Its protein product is CAAASGGRGTQTQYF.

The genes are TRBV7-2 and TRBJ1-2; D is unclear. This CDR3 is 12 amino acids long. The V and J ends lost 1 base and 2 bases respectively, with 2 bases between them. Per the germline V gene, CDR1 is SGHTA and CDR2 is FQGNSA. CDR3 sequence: CASSLVNYGYTF. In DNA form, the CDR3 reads TGTGCCAGCAGCTTAGTGAACTATGGCTACACCTTC. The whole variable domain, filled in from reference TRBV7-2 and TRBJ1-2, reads GAGVSQSPSNKVTEKGKDVELRCDPISGHTALYWYRQSLGQGLEFLIYFQGNSAPDKSGLPSDRFSAERTGGSVSTLTIQRTQQEDSAVYLCASSLVNYGYTFGSGTRLTVV.

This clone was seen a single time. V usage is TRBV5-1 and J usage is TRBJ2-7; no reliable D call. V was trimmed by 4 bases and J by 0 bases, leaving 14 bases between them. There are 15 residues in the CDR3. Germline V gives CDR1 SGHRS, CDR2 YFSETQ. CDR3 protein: CASSPTAGRSYEQYF. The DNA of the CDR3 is TGCGCCAGCAGCCCAACGGCCGGGCGCTCCTACGAGCAGTACTTC.

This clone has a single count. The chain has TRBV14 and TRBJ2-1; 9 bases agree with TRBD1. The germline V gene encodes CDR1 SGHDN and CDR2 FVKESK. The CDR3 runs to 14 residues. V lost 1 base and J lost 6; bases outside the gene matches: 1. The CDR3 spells CASSQATGGNEQFF. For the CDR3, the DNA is TGTGCCAGCAGCCAAGCGACAGGGGGCAATGAGCAGTTCTTC.

CDR3 nucleotides: TGTGCCAGCAGCCAAGATAGGGTAGCGGGGGGGAATGAGCAGTTCTTC. This translates into CASSQDRVAGGNEQFF. This chain joins TRBV4-2 and TRBJ2-1, with TRBD2 matching over 11 bases. The junction had 5 bases not matched to a gene; V was cut back by 0 bases and J by 7 bases. The CDR3 spans 16 residues. Germline V lookup: CDR1 LGHNA, CDR2 YNFKEQ.

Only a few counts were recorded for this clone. The CDR3 is CASRGGFMEAEAFF. The CDR3 DNA follows: TGCGCCAGCAGGGGGGGTTTTATGGAAGCTGAAGCTTTCTTT. This chain connects TRBV10-2 to TRBJ1-1; D may be TRBD1 (5 bases). In germline, CDR1 is WSHSY, CDR2 SAAADI. CDR3 size: 14 residues. Trimming stripped 6 bases from V and 6 bases from J, with 17 bases between.

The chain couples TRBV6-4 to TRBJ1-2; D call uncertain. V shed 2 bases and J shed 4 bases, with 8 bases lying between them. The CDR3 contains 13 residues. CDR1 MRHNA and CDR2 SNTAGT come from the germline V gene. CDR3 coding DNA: TGTGCCAGCAGTGACGGGAACAGCTATGGCTACACCTTC. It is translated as CASSDGNSYGYTF.